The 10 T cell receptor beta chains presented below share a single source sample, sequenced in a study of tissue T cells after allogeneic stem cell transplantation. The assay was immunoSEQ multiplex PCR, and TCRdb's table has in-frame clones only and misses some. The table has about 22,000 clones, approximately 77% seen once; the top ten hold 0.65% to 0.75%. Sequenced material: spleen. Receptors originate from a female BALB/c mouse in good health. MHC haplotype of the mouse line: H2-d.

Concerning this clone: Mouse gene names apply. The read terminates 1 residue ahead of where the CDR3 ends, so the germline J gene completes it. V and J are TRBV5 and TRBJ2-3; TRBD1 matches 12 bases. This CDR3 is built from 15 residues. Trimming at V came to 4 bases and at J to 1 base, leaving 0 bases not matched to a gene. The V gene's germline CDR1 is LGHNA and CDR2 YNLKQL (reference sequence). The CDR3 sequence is CASSRDRGRAETLYF. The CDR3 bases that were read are TGTGCCAGCAGCCGGGACAGGGGGCGTGCAGAAACGCTGTAT.

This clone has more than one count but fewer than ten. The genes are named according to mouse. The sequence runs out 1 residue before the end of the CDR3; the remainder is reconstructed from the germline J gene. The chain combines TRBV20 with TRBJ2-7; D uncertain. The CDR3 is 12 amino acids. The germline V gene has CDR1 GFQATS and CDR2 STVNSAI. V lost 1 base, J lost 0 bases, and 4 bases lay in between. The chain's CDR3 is CGARGGSYEQYF. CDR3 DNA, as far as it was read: TGTGGTGCTAGGGGGGGCTCCTATGAACAGTAC.

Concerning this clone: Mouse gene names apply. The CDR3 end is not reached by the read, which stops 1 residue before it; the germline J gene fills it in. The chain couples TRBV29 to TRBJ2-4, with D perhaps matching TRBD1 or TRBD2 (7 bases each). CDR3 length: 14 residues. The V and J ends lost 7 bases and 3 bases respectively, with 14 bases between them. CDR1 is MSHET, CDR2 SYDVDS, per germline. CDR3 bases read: TGTGCTAGCACCCCCCAGGGGGGGCAAAACACCTTGTAC. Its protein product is CASTPQGGQNTLY. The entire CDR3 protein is CASTPQGGQNTLYF. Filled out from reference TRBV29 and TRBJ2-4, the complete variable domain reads DMKVTQMPRYLIKRMGENVLLECGQDMSHETMYWYRQDPGLGLQLIYISYDVDSNSEGDIPKGYRVSRKKREHFSLILDSAKTNQTSVYFCASTPQGGQNTLYFGAGTRLSVL.

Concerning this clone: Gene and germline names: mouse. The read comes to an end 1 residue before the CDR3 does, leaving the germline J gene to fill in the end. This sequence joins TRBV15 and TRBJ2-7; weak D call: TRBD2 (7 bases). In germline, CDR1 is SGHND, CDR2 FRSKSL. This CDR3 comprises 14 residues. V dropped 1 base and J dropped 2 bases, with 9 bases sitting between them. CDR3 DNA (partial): TGTGCCAGCAGTTTAGTGGGGGGCCCCTATGAACAGTAC. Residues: CASSLVGGPYEQY. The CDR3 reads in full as CASSLVGGPYEQYF.

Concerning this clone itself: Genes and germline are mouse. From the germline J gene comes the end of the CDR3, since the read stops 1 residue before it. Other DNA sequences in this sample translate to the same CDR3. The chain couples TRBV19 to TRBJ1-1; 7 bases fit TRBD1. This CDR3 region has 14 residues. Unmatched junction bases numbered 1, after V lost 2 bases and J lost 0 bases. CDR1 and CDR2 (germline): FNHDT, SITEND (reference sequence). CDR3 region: CASSIGTANTEVFF. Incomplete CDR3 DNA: TGTGCCAGCAGTATTGGGACAGCAAACACAGAAGTCTTC. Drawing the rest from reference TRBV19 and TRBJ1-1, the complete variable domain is GGIITQTPKFLIGQEGQKLTLKCQQNFNHDTMYWYRQDSGKGLRLIYYSITENDLQKGDLSEGYDASREKKSSFSLTVTSAQKNEMAVFLCASSIGTANTEVFFGKGTRLTVV.

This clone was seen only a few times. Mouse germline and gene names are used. CDR3 amino acids: CTCSARQSYEQYF. Incomplete CDR3 DNA: TGCACCTGCAGTGCAAGACAATCCTATGAACAGTAC. The V gene is TRBV1, the J gene TRBJ2-7, with D unresolved. The read finishes 1 residue shy of the CDR3 end, and the germline J gene is used to complete it. V was pared by 2 bases and J by 1 base, with 6 bases between. This CDR3 contains 13 residues. Germline loops: CDR1 NSQYPW, CDR2 LRSPGD (reference sequence). Full variable domain (rest looked up from reference TRBV1 and TRBJ2-7): VTLLEQNPRWRLVPRGQAVNLRCILKNSQYPWMSWYQQDLQKQLQWLFTLRSPGDKEVKSLPGADYLATRVTDTELRLQVANMSQGRTLYCTCSARQSYEQYFGPGTRLTVL.

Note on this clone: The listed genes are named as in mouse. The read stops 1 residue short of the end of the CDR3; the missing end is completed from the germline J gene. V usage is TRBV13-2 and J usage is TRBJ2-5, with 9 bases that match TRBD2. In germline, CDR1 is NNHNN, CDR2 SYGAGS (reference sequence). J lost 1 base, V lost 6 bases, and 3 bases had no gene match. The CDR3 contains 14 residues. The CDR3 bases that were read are TGTGCCAGCGAGACTGGGGGTTACCAAGACACCCAGTAC. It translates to CASETGGYQDTQY. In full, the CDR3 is CASETGGYQDTQYF.

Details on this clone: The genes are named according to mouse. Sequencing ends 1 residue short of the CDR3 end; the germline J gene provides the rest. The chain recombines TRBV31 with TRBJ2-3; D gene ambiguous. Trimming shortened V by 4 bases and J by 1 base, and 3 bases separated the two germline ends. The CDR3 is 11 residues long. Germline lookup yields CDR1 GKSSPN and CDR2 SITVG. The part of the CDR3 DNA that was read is TGTGCCTGGATTGGTGCAGAAACGCTGTAT. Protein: CAWIGAETLY. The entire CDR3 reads CAWIGAETLYF.

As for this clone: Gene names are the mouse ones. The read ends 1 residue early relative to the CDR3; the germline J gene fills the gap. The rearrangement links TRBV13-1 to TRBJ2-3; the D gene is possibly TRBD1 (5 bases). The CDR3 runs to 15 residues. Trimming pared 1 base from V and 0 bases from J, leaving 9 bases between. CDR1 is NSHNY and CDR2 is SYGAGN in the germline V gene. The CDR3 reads CASSDTGSSAETLYF. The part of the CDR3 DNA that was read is TGTGCCAGCAGTGATACAGGATCTAGTGCAGAAACGCTGTAT.

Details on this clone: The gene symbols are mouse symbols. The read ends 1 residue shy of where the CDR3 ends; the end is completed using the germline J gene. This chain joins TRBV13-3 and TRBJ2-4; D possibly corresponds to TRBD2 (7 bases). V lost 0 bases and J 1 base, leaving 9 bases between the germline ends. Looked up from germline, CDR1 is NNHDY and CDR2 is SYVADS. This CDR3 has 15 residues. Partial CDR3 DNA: TGTGCCAGCAGTGATGGGGGGGCTGGTCAAAACACCTTGTAC. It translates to CASSDGGAGQNTLY. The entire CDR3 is CASSDGGAGQNTLYF.